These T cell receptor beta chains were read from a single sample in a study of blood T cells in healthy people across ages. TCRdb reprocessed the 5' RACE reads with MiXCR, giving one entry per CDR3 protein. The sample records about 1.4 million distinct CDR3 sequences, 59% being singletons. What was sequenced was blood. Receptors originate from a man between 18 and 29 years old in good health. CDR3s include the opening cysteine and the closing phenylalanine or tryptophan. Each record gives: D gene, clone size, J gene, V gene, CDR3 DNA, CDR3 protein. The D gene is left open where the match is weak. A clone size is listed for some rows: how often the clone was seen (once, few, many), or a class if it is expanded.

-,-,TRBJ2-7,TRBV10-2,TGCGCCAGCAACTCGGGACAGCGGGCCTACGAGCAGTACTTC,CASNSGQRAYEQYF
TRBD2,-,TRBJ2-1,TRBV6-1,TGTGCCAGCAGTGCAGGACTAGCGGGAGCGTATGTCAATGAGCAGTTCTTC,CASSAGLAGAYVNEQFF
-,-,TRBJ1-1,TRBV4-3,TGCGCCAGCAGCCAAGATCCGTCCGTTAAAGCTTTCTTT,CASSQDPSVKAFF
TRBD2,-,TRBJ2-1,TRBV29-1,TGCAGCGTGTTTCCTGCCGGACTAGCAAGCTACAATGAGCAGTTCTTC,CSVFPAGLASYNEQFF
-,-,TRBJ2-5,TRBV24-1,TGTGCCACCCTCGGAGGGGGAGGAGAGACCCAGTACTTC,CATLGGGGETQYF
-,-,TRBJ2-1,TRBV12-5,TGTGCTAGTGGTTCCCTAGGGGGATACAATGAGCAGTTCTTC,CASGSLGGYNEQFF
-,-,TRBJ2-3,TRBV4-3,TGCGCCAGCAGCCAAGGTCAACCAGATACGCAGTATTTT,CASSQGQPDTQYF
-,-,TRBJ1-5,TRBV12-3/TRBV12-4,TGTGCCAGCAGTGCACACGGTGGTCAGCCCCAGCATTTT,CASSAHGGQPQHF
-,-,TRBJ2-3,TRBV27,TGTGCCAGCAGTTTAGCGGTCAGGATGACCACGGATACGCAGTATTTT,CASSLAVRMTTDTQYF
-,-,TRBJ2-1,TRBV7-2,TGTGCCAGCAGCCAAGGGTCCAGGGGAACCTACAATGAGCAGTTCTTC,CASSQGSRGTYNEQFF
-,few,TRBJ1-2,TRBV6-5,TGTGCCAGCAGTCCGCTCGAAGGGAACTATGGCTACACCTTC,CASSPLEGNYGYTF
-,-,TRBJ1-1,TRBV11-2,TGTGCCAGCAGCTTAGGGGTGCGGGCCCCTGAAGCTTTCTTT,CASSLGVRAPEAFF
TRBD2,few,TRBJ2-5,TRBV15,TGTGCCACCAGCAGAGAATCACTAGCGGTCTACCAAGAGACCCAGTACTTC,CATSRESLAVYQETQYF
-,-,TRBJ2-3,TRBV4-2,TGTGCCAGCAGCCAAGATGGCCAGCGGAGGTGGTCCACAGATACGCAGTATTTT,CASSQDGQRRWSTDTQYF
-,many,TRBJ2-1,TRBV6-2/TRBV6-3,TGCGCCAGCAGCCCAGGGGTCAATGAGCAGTTCTTC,CASSPGVNEQFF
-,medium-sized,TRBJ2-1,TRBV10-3,TGTGCCGGACCAAAGCACGGTGAGCAGTTCTTC,CAGPKHGEQFF
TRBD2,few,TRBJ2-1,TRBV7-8,TGTGCCAGCAGCTTAGCCCCTAGCGGGAGAACGAATGAGCAGTTCTTC,CASSLAPSGRTNEQFF
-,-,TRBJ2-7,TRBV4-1,TGCGCCAGCAGCCAAGATTCTGGGGGGCGCGGCCAGGTCGATGAGCAGTACTTC,CASSQDSGGRGQVDEQYF
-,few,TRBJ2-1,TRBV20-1,TGCAGTGCTACCGGGACGGCTTCCTACAATGAGCAGTTCTTC,CSATGTASYNEQFF
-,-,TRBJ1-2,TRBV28,TGTGCCAGCAGTTTGAGGCAGGGGTTCCACTATGGCTACACCTTC,CASSLRQGFHYGYTF
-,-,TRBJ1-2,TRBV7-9,TGTGCCAGCAGCTTAGAGGCTGAGGCATTCTATGGCTACACCTTC,CASSLEAEAFYGYTF
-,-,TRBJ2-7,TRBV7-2,TGTGCCAGCAGACGTAATGGCCCTTACTACGAGCAGTACTTC,CASRRNGPYYEQYF
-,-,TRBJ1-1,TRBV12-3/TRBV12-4,TGTGCCAGCAGTCCAACAACCACTGAAGCTTTCTTT,CASSPTTTEAFF
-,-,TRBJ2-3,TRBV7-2,TGTGCCAGCAGCTTCGACCCCACAGATACGCAGTATTTT,CASSFDPTDTQYF
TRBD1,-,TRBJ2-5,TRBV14,TGTGCCAGCAGCCGCCTCCCGGGACAGGAACAAGAGACCCAGTACTTC,CASSRLPGQEQETQYF
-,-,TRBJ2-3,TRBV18,TGTGCCAGCTCACCAGAGACGGACAGCTCGCATACGCAGTATTTT,CASSPETDSSHTQYF
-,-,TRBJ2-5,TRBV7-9,TGTGCCAGCAGCTTATGGGCTGACACCGGCCGGGAGCAGTACTTC,CASSLWADTGREQYF